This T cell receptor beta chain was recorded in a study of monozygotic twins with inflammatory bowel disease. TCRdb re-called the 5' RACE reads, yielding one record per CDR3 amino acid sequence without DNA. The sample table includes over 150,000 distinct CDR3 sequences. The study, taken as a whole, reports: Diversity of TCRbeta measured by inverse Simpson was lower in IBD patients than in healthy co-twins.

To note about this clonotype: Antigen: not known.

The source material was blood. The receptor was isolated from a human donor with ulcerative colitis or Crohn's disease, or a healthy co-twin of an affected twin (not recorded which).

The CDR3 is CASRPDPTAMNTEAFF. This chain uses TRBV7-2 with TRBJ1-1. CDR1 SGHTA and CDR2 FQGNSA come from the germline V gene. The CDR3 is 16 residues long.